Included here is one TCR beta chain sequence, with context. Its target is not known. This entry belongs to a study of Ad26.COV2.S vaccination and SARS-CoV-2 variants. Study context: Intramuscularly, Ad26.COV2.S was given either once or twice, 56 days apart.

Study observations and caveats: Spike-specific CD8+ and CD4+ T cell responses reportedly showed substantial breadth after vaccination.

As for treatment: some 20 received Ad26.COV2.S at low or high dose, single or two shots; about 5 received placebo; per-sample allocation not given. Each sample was drawn 63 days after the first injection (of vaccine or placebo). Unmatched junction bases numbered 8, after V lost 8 bases and J lost 4 bases. The CDR3 runs 15 residues. Germline CDR1 is LNHDA and CDR2 is SQIVND (reference sequence). Clones were read by immunoSEQ multiplex PCR, and TCRdb kept only the in-frame ones, dropping some. Of some 520,000 clones detected, 87% appear once; the ten largest clones hold 10% to 15%. The specimen comprised peripheral blood, sampled in a trial of Ad26.COV2.S vaccine versus placebo. The chain is built from TRBV19 and TRBJ1-4, with 9 bases matching TRBD1. This TCR came from a person between 18 and 60 years old who received the Ad26.COV2.S COVID-19 vaccine or a placebo. CDR3 sequence: CASLPVGQGNEKLFF. CDR3 DNA: TGTGCCAGTCTCCCGGTGGGACAGGGTAATGAAAAACTGTTTTTT. The full variable domain, rest sourced from reference TRBV19 and TRBJ1-4, is DGGITQSPKYLFRKEGQNVTLSCEQNLNHDAMYWYRQDPGQGLRLIYYSQIVNDFQKGDIAEGYSVSREKKESFPLTVTSAQKNPTAFYLCASLPVGQGNEKLFFGSGTQLSVL.